The 19 T cell receptor beta chains listed next were all sequenced from one sample in a study of OX40 agonist ivuxolimab in advanced cancers. The data were produced by immunoSEQ multiplex PCR, yet TCRdb's version contains in-frame clones alone and is incomplete. The data show tens of thousands of clones, with about nine tenths seen just once and around 15% held by the top ten. Sequenced here: CD4+ or CD8+ T cells sorted from blood, sampled in a trial of the OX40 agonist ivuxolimab. The source is an adult with an advanced solid tumor such as melanoma, head and neck, liver or kidney cancer.

The chain joins TRBV2 to TRBJ2-2, with unresolved D. The germline CDR1 and CDR2 sequences are SNHLY and FYNNEI. CDR3 size: 14 residues. V was cut by 8 bases and J by 1 base, with 11 bases left in between. CDR3 loop: CASAENRNTGELFF. CDR3 bases: TGTGCCAGCGCAGAGAATCGGAACACCGGGGAGCTGTTTTTT.

V gene TRBV7-9 combines with J gene TRBJ1-1, with 7 bases that match TRBD1. CDR3 length equals 15 residues. The V segment lost 4 bases and the J segment 7 bases; nucleotides outside the gene matches: 12. The germline gives CDR1 SEHNR, CDR2 FQNEAQ (reference sequence). The CDR3 DNA reads TGTGCCAGCAGCTACCACAGGGGCGAAGTCTATGAAGCTTTCTTT. Protein product: CASSYHRGEVYEAFF.

The chain joins TRBV28 to TRBJ2-7; D is unclear. The V gene lost 6 bases and the J gene lost 2 bases, with 14 bases spanning the gap. The CDR3 spans 14 residues. Germline-derived CDR1 and CDR2 are MDHEN and SYDVKM. The chain's CDR3 is CASSRPKAPYEQYF. DNA of the CDR3: TGTGCCAGCAGCCGCCCCAAGGCTCCCTACGAGCAGTACTTC.

The V and J genes are TRBV28 and TRBJ2-5, with TRBD2 matching 9 bases. Germline V CDR1 and CDR2: MDHEN, SYDVKM. The CDR3 is 15 residues long. The J segment lost 5 bases and the V segment lost 6 bases, leaving 10 bases of the junction unmatched. The CDR3: CASSDWRGGRETQYF. The CDR3 DNA follows: TGTGCCAGCAGCGACTGGCGGGGGGGCCGGGAGACCCAGTACTTC.

The J gene is TRBJ2-1, the V gene TRBV11-1; 15 bases fit TRBD2. The germline V gene encodes CDR1 SGHAT and CDR2 FQDESV (reference sequence). This CDR3 spans 17 amino acids. V shed 0 bases and J 10 bases; nucleotides not matched to a gene: 7. The CDR3 loop reads CASSLAGGLAGGHEQFF. The DNA for the CDR3 is TGTGCCAGCAGCTTAGCGGGGGGACTAGCGGGAGGTCACGAGCAGTTCTTC.

The chain combines TRBV7-2 with TRBJ1-1, with D unclear. The V end was cut by 5 bases, the J end by 6 bases, with 16 bases between. In germline, CDR1 is SGHTA, CDR2 FQGNSA. The CDR3 is 14 amino acids. CDR3 sequence (DNA): TGTGCCAGCAGCACCCAAGGGATTAACTCTGAAGCTTTCTTT. It encodes CASSTQGINSEAFF.

The CDR3: CASSLMLTGFHNEQFF. DNA for the CDR3: TGTGCCAGTAGTCTTATGCTCACAGGGTTCCACAATGAGCAGTTCTTC. This sequence joins TRBV19 and TRBJ2-1, with D possibly being TRBD1 (6 bases). V lost 5 bases and J 5 bases, leaving 19 bases between the germline ends. Germline V gene data show CDR1 as LNHDA and CDR2 as SQIVND (reference sequence). CDR3 length equals 16 residues.

The chain carries TRBV19 and TRBJ2-1; 11 nucleotides line up with TRBD2. The CDR3 is 15 amino acids. Unmatched junction bases numbered 7, after V lost 6 bases and J lost 6 bases. Germline CDR1 and CDR2: LNHDA and SQIVND (reference sequence). The CDR3 region is CASSKTGTSGNEQFF. The DNA of the CDR3 is TGTGCCAGTAGCAAGACCGGGACTAGCGGCAATGAGCAGTTCTTC.

The table lists this clone with a count of one. This sequence joins TRBV11-2 and TRBJ1-1; TRBD1 matches 8 bases. This CDR3 region has 12 residues. Germline V lookup: CDR1 SGHAT, CDR2 FQNNGV. V gave up 5 bases and J gave up 7 bases; unmatched junction bases: 3. In DNA, the CDR3 is TGTGCCAGCAGCCGACAGGGGAATGAAGCTTTCTTT. It translates to CASSRQGNEAFF. The full variable domain, with the rest looked up from reference TRBV11-2 and TRBJ1-1, is EAGVAQSPRYKIIEKRQSVAFWCNPISGHATLYWYQQILGQGPKLLIQFQNNGVVDDSQLPKDRFSAERLKGVDSTLKIQPAKLEDSAVYLCASSRQGNEAFFGQGTRLTVV.

This clone was recorded a few times. The V and J genes are TRBV5-1 and TRBJ2-5; D is perhaps TRBD2 (7 bases). Germline V gene sequence: CDR1 SGHRS, CDR2 YFSETQ. The V and J ends lost 2 bases and 1 base respectively, with 12 bases between them. The CDR3 runs 15 residues. DNA for the CDR3: TGCGCCAGCAGCTTCGGGGGAGGGGGCCAAGAGACCCAGTACTTC. Translated: CASSFGGGGQETQYF. The full variable domain, rest sourced from reference TRBV5-1 and TRBJ2-5, is KAGVTQTPRYLIKTRGQQVTLSCSPISGHRSVSWYQQTPGQGLQFLFEYFSETQRNKGNFPGRFSGRQFSNSRSEMNVSTLELGDSALYLCASSFGGGGQETQYFGPGTRLLVL.

J is TRBJ1-6 and V is TRBV6-5; D remains unclear. The V gene lost 6 bases and the J gene lost 13 bases, with 16 bases spanning the gap. CDR3 length equals 13 residues. Germline V gene data show CDR1 as MNHEY and CDR2 as SVGAGI. This CDR3 is CASSVREFRPLHF. DNA of the CDR3: TGTGCCAGCAGCGTCAGAGAATTTCGGCCCCTCCACTTT.

The chain carries TRBV6-1 and TRBJ2-7; 11 bases agree with TRBD2. J lost 6 bases, V lost 7 bases, and 5 bases had no gene match. CDR1 is MNHNS, CDR2 SASEGT, per germline. CDR3 length: 13 residues. The CDR3 is CASTLAGGAEQYF. CDR3 in DNA: TGTGCCAGCACCCTAGCGGGAGGTGCCGAGCAGTACTTC.

The chain links TRBV6-6 to TRBJ2-1; a possible D gene is TRBD1 (6 bases). CDR1 is MNHNY, CDR2 SVGAGI, per germline (reference sequence). The CDR3 has 15 residues. The ends were cut back, 6 bases at V and 0 bases at J, with 12 bases in the middle. The CDR3 loop reads CASRPDRSSYNEQFF. The CDR3 region has the DNA TGTGCCAGCAGGCCGGACAGAAGCTCCTACAATGAGCAGTTCTTC.

V usage is TRBV7-9 and J usage is TRBJ2-1, with 9 bases matching TRBD2. Germline trimming cut 0 bases from V and 2 bases from J; bases unmatched to any gene: 8. Germline lookup yields CDR1 SEHNR and CDR2 FQNEAQ (reference sequence). The CDR3 totals 18 residues. DNA of the CDR3: TGTGCCAGCAGCTTAGCAGCTAAAGCGGGAGGTCCCTACAATGAGCAGTTCTTC. Translation gives CASSLAAKAGGPYNEQFF.

In this sample, this clone turned up once. The V gene is TRBV2, the J gene TRBJ1-5; TRBD1 is a possible D gene (6 bases). The CDR3 length is 15 residues. V dropped 3 bases and J dropped 2 bases, with 11 bases sitting between them. Per the germline V gene, CDR1 is SNHLY and CDR2 is FYNNEI. CDR3 DNA: TGTGCCAGCAGTGAGGACAGTGGAGGCAATCAGCCCCAGCATTTT. Translated: CASSEDSGGNQPQHF.

This rearrangement joins TRBV18 to TRBJ2-7, with TRBD2 matching over 7 bases. V lost 6 bases, J lost 4 bases, and 9 bases stayed unmatched. Germline V gene data show CDR1 as KGHSH and CDR2 as LQKENI. This CDR3 region has 14 residues. DNA of the CDR3: TGTGCCAGCTCCCACCGGGGGGAAAAATACGAGCAGTACTTC. It is translated as CASSHRGEKYEQYF.

The chain has TRBV27 and TRBJ2-5; 8 nucleotides line up with TRBD1. This CDR3 region has 15 residues. The V and J ends lost 4 bases and 5 bases, in that order; junction bases with no gene match: 9. Germline assignment: CDR1 MNHEY and CDR2 SMNVEV (reference sequence). DNA for the CDR3: TGTGCCAGCAGTTCCTTCGGACAGGGCGACGAGACCCAGTACTTC. The encoded protein is CASSSFGQGDETQYF.

The chain has TRBV2 and TRBJ2-3; D gene ambiguous. CDR3 length: 13 residues. V lost 7 bases to trimming and J lost 0 bases, with 8 bases between them. CDR1 SNHLY and CDR2 FYNNEI come from the germline V gene. The CDR3 region is CASKVRSTDTQYF. The CDR3 coding sequence is TGTGCCAGCAAGGTGCGTAGCACAGATACGCAGTATTTT.

The chain joins TRBV7-9 to TRBJ2-4; the D gene is possibly TRBD1 (6 bases). CDR1 SEHNR and CDR2 FQNEAQ come from the germline V gene (reference sequence). V was trimmed by 5 bases and J by 7 bases, leaving 15 bases between them. CDR3 length: 14 amino acids. CDR3 DNA sequence: TGTGCCAGCAGCCCAGGGGTTTCTAGGAACATTCAGTACTTC. This codes for CASSPGVSRNIQYF.